These T cell receptor beta chains were read from a single sample in a study of blood T cell repertoires in COVID-19. Clones were sequenced by immunoSEQ multiplex PCR, and TCRdb holds only the in-frame ones, with some missing. Of approximately 82,000 clones listed, 80% to 85% are singletons. The sequenced sample was peripheral blood. Receptors originate from a woman in her sixties or seventies with acute or convalescent COVID-19. Both conserved end residues are part of each CDR3. Fields, in order: V gene, clone size, D gene, J gene, CDR3 protein, CDR3 DNA. D genes are given only for firm matches. A row's size may be missing; if present it is once, few, many or a size class.

V: TRBV4-2
size: -
D: -
J: TRBJ2-2
CDR3: CASSQARQAGELFF
DNA: TGTGCCAGCAGCCAGGCCAGACAGGCCGGGGAGCTGTTTTTT

V: TRBV19
size: -
D: TRBD1
J: TRBJ1-5
CDR3: CATTSSGTGFHSNQPQHF
DNA: TGTGCCACCACATCGTCCGGGACAGGGTTCCATAGCAATCAGCCCCAGCATTTT

V: TRBV29-1
size: once
D: -
J: TRBJ2-7
CDR3: CSVGYGAPHEQYF
DNA: TGCAGCGTTGGGTATGGGGCCCCACACGAGCAGTACTTC

V: TRBV18
size: -
D: -
J: TRBJ1-5
CDR3: CASSQGHNQPQHF
DNA: TGTGCCAGCTCACAGGGACACAATCAGCCCCAGCATTTT

V: TRBV15
size: -
D: -
J: TRBJ2-1
CDR3: CATSLDAAREQFF
DNA: TGTGCCACCAGCCTAGACGCAGCGCGGGAGCAGTTCTTC

V: TRBV24-1
size: -
D: -
J: TRBJ2-3
CDR3: CATSDLRGDTDTQYF
DNA: TGTGCCACCAGTGATTTGCGGGGTGATACAGATACGCAGTATTTT

V: TRBV11-1
size: -
D: -
J: TRBJ2-5
CDR3: CASSFGNQETQYF
DNA: TGTGCCAGCAGCTTCGGGAACCAAGAGACCCAGTACTTC

V: TRBV24-1
size: -
D: TRBD1
J: TRBJ2-1
CDR3: CATSDSDRGRMFF
DNA: TGTGCCACCAGTGACTCCGACAGGGGGAGGATGTTCTTC

V: TRBV2
size: -
D: TRBD1
J: TRBJ1-5
CDR3: CASRRDRGSNQPQHF
DNA: TGTGCCAGCAGAAGGGACAGGGGAAGCAATCAGCCCCAGCATTTT

V: TRBV7-2
size: -
D: -
J: TRBJ2-1
CDR3: CASSLTRNNEQFF
DNA: TGTGCCAGCAGCTTGACGAGGAACAATGAGCAGTTCTTC

V: TRBV2
size: few
D: TRBD2
J: TRBJ2-7
CDR3: CASSPELAGVYEQYF
DNA: TGTGCCAGCAGCCCGGAACTAGCGGGGGTCTACGAGCAGTACTTC

V: TRBV19
size: -
D: -
J: TRBJ2-1
CDR3: CASSPWGTPRENEQFF
DNA: TGTGCCAGTAGTCCTTGGGGCACCCCTCGCGAGAATGAGCAGTTCTTC

V: TRBV6-5
size: -
D: -
J: TRBJ2-1
CDR3: CASSRRDEQFF
DNA: TGTGCCAGCAGTCGCAGGGATGAGCAGTTCTTC

V: TRBV13
size: -
D: TRBD2
J: TRBJ2-3
CDR3: CASSLGLAGGTTDTQYF
DNA: TGTGCCAGCAGCTTAGGACTAGCGGGAGGGACCACAGATACGCAGTATTTT

V: TRBV27
size: -
D: -
J: TRBJ2-2
CDR3: CASSPFGQTGELFF
DNA: TGTGCCAGCAGTCCCTTCGGACAGACCGGGGAGCTGTTTTTT

V: TRBV6-1
size: -
D: -
J: TRBJ1-4
CDR3: CASSDQIWAAVNEKLFF
DNA: TGTGCCAGCAGTGACCAGATCTGGGCAGCCGTTAATGAAAAACTGTTTTTT

V: TRBV2
size: -
D: TRBD1
J: TRBJ1-2
CDR3: CASNIQGAGGYTF
DNA: TGTGCCAGCAACATACAGGGGGCTGGAGGCTACACCTTC

V: TRBV3-1/TRBV3-2
size: -
D: -
J: TRBJ2-7
CDR3: CASSPGTPALKQYF
DNA: TGTGCCAGCAGCCCCGGGACTCCCGCTTTGAAGCAGTACTTC

V: TRBV19
size: -
D: -
J: TRBJ1-6
CDR3: CASSQGGGNSPLHF
DNA: TGTGCCAGTAGCCAGGGCGGGGGTAATTCACCCCTCCACTTT

V: TRBV2
size: -
D: -
J: TRBJ1-4
CDR3: CASSETSYSLNEKLFF
DNA: TGTGCCAGCAGTGAAACTTCTTACAGCTTAAATGAAAAACTGTTTTTT

V: TRBV4-2
size: -
D: -
J: TRBJ2-1
CDR3: CASSHGGSNEQFF
DNA: TGTGCCAGCAGCCACGGGGGTTCCAATGAGCAGTTCTTC

V: TRBV27
size: -
D: -
J: TRBJ2-3
CDR3: CASSFQARANTQYF
DNA: TGTGCCAGCAGTTTTCAGGCGAGGGCAAATACGCAGTATTTT

V: TRBV18
size: -
D: -
J: TRBJ2-2
CDR3: CASSLLTRLAGELFF
DNA: TGTGCCAGCTCGTTGCTAACTAGACTCGCCGGGGAGCTGTTTTTT

V: TRBV3-1/TRBV3-2
size: -
D: TRBD2
J: TRBJ2-3
CDR3: CASRLTSGNTDTQYF
DNA: TGTGCCAGCAGACTAACTAGCGGTAACACAGATACGCAGTATTTT

V: TRBV6-6
size: -
D: TRBD1
J: TRBJ1-2
CDR3: CASSYRDREPYTF
DNA: TGTGCCAGCAGTTATCGGGACAGGGAACCCTACACCTTC

V: TRBV9
size: -
D: -
J: TRBJ2-7
CDR3: CASSVVDLSGEQYF
DNA: TGTGCCAGCAGCGTAGTCGATCTTTCGGGGGAGCAGTACTTC

V: TRBV6-1
size: -
D: TRBD1
J: TRBJ2-3
CDR3: CASSGRPGQGEGSTDTQYF
DNA: TGTGCCAGCAGTGGGCGACCGGGACAGGGGGAAGGTAGCACAGATACGCAGTATTTT

V: TRBV10-3
size: -
D: -
J: TRBJ2-6
CDR3: CAISEWSSGANVLTF
DNA: TGTGCCATCAGTGAGTGGAGCTCTGGGGCCAACGTCCTGACTTTC

V: TRBV18
size: -
D: TRBD1
J: TRBJ1-1
CDR3: CASSTGIDTEAFF
DNA: TGTGCCAGCTCGACAGGGATCGACACTGAAGCTTTCTTT

V: TRBV7-8
size: -
D: -
J: TRBJ2-2
CDR3: CASSSRTSIYTGELFF
DNA: TGTGCCAGCAGCTCGCGGACAAGCATTTATACCGGGGAGCTGTTTTTT

V: TRBV30
size: -
D: -
J: TRBJ2-7
CDR3: CAWSQLPGSYEQYF
DNA: TGTGCCTGGAGTCAATTACCGGGTTCCTACGAGCAGTACTTC

V: TRBV18
size: -
D: TRBD1
J: TRBJ2-3
CDR3: CASSLDRSTDTQYF
DNA: TGTGCCAGCTCATTGGACAGGAGCACAGATACGCAGTATTTT

V: TRBV7-8
size: once
D: TRBD2
J: TRBJ2-3
CDR3: CASSLGLAAISTDTQYF
DNA: TGTGCCAGCAGCTTAGGGCTAGCGGCAATTAGCACAGATACGCAGTATTTT

V: TRBV2
size: once
D: TRBD1
J: TRBJ2-3
CDR3: CASSERRRGFTDTQYF
DNA: TGTGCCAGCAGTGAACGGCGCAGGGGGTTCACAGATACGCAGTATTTT

V: TRBV12-3/TRBV12-4
size: -
D: -
J: TRBJ1-2
CDR3: CASSSYKDGYTF
DNA: TGTGCCAGCAGTTCTTACAAAGATGGCTACACCTTC

V: TRBV29-1
size: -
D: TRBD1
J: TRBJ1-1
CDR3: CSVERGQAAFF
DNA: TGCAGCGTTGAGAGGGGGCAGGCGGCTTTCTTT

V: TRBV10-1
size: -
D: -
J: TRBJ2-3
CDR3: CASSESTDPTDTQYF
DNA: TGCGCCAGCAGTGAGTCGACAGATCCCACAGATACGCAGTATTTT

V: TRBV19
size: -
D: -
J: TRBJ1-2
CDR3: CASSEQGRGYGYTF
DNA: TGTGCCAGTAGTGAACAGGGAAGAGGTTATGGCTACACCTTC

V: TRBV27
size: -
D: TRBD1
J: TRBJ2-7
CDR3: CASSTTLRGNEQYF
DNA: TGTGCCAGCAGTACGACACTCAGGGGGAACGAGCAGTACTTC

V: TRBV5-1
size: -
D: -
J: TRBJ2-6
CDR3: CASSPLGRRGDGANVLTF
DNA: TGCGCCAGCAGCCCTTTGGGTCGCCGGGGAGACGGGGCCAACGTCCTGACTTTC

V: TRBV2
size: -
D: -
J: TRBJ2-1
CDR3: CASSPGTFAYNEQFF
DNA: TGTGCCAGCAGCCCAGGGACTTTCGCCTACAATGAGCAGTTCTTC

V: TRBV9
size: -
D: TRBD2
J: TRBJ2-3
CDR3: CASSFSGAGTDTQYF
DNA: TGTGCCAGCAGCTTTAGCGGGGCAGGCACAGATACGCAGTATTTT

V: TRBV18
size: -
D: TRBD1
J: TRBJ2-5
CDR3: CASSQPGQHWETQYF
DNA: TGTGCCAGCTCACAGCCGGGACAGCATTGGGAGACCCAGTACTTC

V: TRBV6-5
size: -
D: -
J: TRBJ2-3
CDR3: CASNKRQITDTQYF
DNA: TGTGCCAGCAATAAGAGACAGATCACAGATACGCAGTATTTT

V: TRBV11-3
size: few
D: TRBD1
J: TRBJ1-1
CDR3: CASSRIPQKDRDNWNEAFF
DNA: TGTGCCAGCAGCCGCATCCCTCAGAAAGACAGGGACAACTGGAATGAAGCTTTCTTT

V: TRBV3-1/TRBV3-2
size: -
D: TRBD2
J: TRBJ2-4
CDR3: CASSQEAVAGGRNIQYF
DNA: TGTGCCAGCAGCCAAGAGGCGGTAGCGGGAGGGAGAAACATTCAGTACTTC

V: TRBV27
size: -
D: -
J: TRBJ2-2
CDR3: CASSPNAWTGELFF
DNA: TGTGCCAGCAGTCCCAACGCGTGGACCGGGGAGCTGTTTTTT

V: TRBV5-1
size: many
D: -
J: TRBJ2-2
CDR3: CASSLAQGQFPGELFF
DNA: TGCGCCAGCAGCTTGGCCCAGGGGCAATTCCCCGGGGAGCTGTTTTTT

V: TRBV28
size: -
D: -
J: TRBJ2-2
CDR3: CASSPAGGLATVELFF
DNA: TGTGCCAGCAGTCCTGCTGGGGGGTTGGCAACCGTGGAGCTGTTTTTT

V: TRBV5-6
size: -
D: -
J: TRBJ1-4
CDR3: CASSLGGLGEKLFF
DNA: TGTGCCAGCAGCTTGGGGGGCCTCGGGGAAAAACTGTTTTTT

V: TRBV19
size: -
D: -
J: TRBJ1-1
CDR3: CASSGGGTEAFF
DNA: TGTGCCAGTTCAGGCGGGGGCACTGAAGCTTTCTTT